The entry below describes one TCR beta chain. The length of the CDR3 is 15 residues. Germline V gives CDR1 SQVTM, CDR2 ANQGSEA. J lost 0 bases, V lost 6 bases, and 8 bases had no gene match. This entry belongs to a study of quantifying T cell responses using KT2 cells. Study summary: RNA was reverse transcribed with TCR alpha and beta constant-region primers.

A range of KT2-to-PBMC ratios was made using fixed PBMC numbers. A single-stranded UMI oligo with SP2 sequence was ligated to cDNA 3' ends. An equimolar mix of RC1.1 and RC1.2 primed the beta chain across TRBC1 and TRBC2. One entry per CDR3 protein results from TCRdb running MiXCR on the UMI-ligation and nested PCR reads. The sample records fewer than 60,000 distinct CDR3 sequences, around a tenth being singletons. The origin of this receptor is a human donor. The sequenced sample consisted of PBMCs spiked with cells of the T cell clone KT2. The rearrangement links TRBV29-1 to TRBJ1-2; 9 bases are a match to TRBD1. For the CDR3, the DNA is TGCAGCGTCCTCACCACAGGGGGCACTAACTATGGCTACACCTTC. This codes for CSVLTTGGTNYGYTF.